These 8 T cell receptor beta chains share one sample of origin, sequenced in a study of CD8 T cells in cerebrospinal fluid in Alzheimer's disease. TCRdb processed the 10x single-cell sequencing reads again and assigns one entry to each CDR3 protein, with no DNA. Its table lists under 1,200 distinct CDR3 sequences. Specimen: cerebrospinal fluid. These receptors were taken from a human donor in good health.

This clonotype is identified as medium-sized from frequency. This chain uses TRBV5-1 with TRBJ2-7; TCRdb selects TRBD1, and the lack of DNA leaves this call unchecked. Germline assignment: CDR1 SGHRS and CDR2 YFSETQ. The CDR3 is 14 amino acids. The CDR3 sequence: CASSIRTGTYEQYF.

According to its frequency, this clonotype is medium-sized. V is TRBV29-1 and J is TRBJ2-4; TCRdb reports TRBD1, a call that lacks DNA to check it against. Looked up from germline, CDR1 is SQVTM and CDR2 is ANQGSEA. This CDR3 has 16 residues. CDR3 sequence: CSVLPGSLGAKNIQYF.

This clonotype is labeled medium-sized (0.01 to 0.1%) based on frequency. This chain links TRBV4-2 with TRBJ2-6; TCRdb's D gene call, TRBD1, goes unchecked for lack of DNA. CDR3 length: 14 amino acids. CDR1 and CDR2 (germline): LGHNA, YNFKEQ. CDR3 in amino acids: CASRGDSGANVLTF.

This clonotype is classed as medium-sized by frequency. This chain joins TRBV11-3 and TRBJ2-2; TCRdb designates TRBD2, a call that cannot be tested without DNA. The CDR3 length is 16 residues. Germline-derived CDR1 and CDR2 are SGHNT and YENEEA. The CDR3 sequence is CASSLKPGLVSGELFF.

In terms of frequency, this clonotype is medium-sized. V and J are TRBV12-3 or TRBV12-4 and TRBJ1-2; TCRdb reports TRBD1, a call that lacks DNA to check it against. This CDR3 is 13 amino acids long. The CDR3 region is CASTGGGYYGYTF.

This clonotype is called medium-sized (0.01 to 0.1%) based on its frequency. The J gene is TRBJ2-1, the V gene TRBV28; absent DNA, TCRdb's TRBD2 call cannot be checked. The CDR3 sequence is 16 residues long. CDR1 MDHEN and CDR2 SYDVKM come from the germline V gene. CDR3 sequence: CASSRASGGQYNEQFF.

Its frequency marks this clonotype as medium-sized. The chain links TRBV20-1 to TRBJ2-1; TCRdb gives TRBD1 as the D gene, but with no DNA this cannot be confirmed. CDR3 size: 13 residues. Per the germline V gene, CDR1 is DFQATT and CDR2 is SNEGSKA (reference sequence). CDR3 residues: CSALPDIRNEQFF.

By frequency, this clonotype is large. The J gene is TRBJ1-3, the V gene TRBV5-1. CDR3 length: 15 residues. Germline values: CDR1 SGHRS, CDR2 YFSETQ. The CDR3 reads CASQADRSSGNTIYF.